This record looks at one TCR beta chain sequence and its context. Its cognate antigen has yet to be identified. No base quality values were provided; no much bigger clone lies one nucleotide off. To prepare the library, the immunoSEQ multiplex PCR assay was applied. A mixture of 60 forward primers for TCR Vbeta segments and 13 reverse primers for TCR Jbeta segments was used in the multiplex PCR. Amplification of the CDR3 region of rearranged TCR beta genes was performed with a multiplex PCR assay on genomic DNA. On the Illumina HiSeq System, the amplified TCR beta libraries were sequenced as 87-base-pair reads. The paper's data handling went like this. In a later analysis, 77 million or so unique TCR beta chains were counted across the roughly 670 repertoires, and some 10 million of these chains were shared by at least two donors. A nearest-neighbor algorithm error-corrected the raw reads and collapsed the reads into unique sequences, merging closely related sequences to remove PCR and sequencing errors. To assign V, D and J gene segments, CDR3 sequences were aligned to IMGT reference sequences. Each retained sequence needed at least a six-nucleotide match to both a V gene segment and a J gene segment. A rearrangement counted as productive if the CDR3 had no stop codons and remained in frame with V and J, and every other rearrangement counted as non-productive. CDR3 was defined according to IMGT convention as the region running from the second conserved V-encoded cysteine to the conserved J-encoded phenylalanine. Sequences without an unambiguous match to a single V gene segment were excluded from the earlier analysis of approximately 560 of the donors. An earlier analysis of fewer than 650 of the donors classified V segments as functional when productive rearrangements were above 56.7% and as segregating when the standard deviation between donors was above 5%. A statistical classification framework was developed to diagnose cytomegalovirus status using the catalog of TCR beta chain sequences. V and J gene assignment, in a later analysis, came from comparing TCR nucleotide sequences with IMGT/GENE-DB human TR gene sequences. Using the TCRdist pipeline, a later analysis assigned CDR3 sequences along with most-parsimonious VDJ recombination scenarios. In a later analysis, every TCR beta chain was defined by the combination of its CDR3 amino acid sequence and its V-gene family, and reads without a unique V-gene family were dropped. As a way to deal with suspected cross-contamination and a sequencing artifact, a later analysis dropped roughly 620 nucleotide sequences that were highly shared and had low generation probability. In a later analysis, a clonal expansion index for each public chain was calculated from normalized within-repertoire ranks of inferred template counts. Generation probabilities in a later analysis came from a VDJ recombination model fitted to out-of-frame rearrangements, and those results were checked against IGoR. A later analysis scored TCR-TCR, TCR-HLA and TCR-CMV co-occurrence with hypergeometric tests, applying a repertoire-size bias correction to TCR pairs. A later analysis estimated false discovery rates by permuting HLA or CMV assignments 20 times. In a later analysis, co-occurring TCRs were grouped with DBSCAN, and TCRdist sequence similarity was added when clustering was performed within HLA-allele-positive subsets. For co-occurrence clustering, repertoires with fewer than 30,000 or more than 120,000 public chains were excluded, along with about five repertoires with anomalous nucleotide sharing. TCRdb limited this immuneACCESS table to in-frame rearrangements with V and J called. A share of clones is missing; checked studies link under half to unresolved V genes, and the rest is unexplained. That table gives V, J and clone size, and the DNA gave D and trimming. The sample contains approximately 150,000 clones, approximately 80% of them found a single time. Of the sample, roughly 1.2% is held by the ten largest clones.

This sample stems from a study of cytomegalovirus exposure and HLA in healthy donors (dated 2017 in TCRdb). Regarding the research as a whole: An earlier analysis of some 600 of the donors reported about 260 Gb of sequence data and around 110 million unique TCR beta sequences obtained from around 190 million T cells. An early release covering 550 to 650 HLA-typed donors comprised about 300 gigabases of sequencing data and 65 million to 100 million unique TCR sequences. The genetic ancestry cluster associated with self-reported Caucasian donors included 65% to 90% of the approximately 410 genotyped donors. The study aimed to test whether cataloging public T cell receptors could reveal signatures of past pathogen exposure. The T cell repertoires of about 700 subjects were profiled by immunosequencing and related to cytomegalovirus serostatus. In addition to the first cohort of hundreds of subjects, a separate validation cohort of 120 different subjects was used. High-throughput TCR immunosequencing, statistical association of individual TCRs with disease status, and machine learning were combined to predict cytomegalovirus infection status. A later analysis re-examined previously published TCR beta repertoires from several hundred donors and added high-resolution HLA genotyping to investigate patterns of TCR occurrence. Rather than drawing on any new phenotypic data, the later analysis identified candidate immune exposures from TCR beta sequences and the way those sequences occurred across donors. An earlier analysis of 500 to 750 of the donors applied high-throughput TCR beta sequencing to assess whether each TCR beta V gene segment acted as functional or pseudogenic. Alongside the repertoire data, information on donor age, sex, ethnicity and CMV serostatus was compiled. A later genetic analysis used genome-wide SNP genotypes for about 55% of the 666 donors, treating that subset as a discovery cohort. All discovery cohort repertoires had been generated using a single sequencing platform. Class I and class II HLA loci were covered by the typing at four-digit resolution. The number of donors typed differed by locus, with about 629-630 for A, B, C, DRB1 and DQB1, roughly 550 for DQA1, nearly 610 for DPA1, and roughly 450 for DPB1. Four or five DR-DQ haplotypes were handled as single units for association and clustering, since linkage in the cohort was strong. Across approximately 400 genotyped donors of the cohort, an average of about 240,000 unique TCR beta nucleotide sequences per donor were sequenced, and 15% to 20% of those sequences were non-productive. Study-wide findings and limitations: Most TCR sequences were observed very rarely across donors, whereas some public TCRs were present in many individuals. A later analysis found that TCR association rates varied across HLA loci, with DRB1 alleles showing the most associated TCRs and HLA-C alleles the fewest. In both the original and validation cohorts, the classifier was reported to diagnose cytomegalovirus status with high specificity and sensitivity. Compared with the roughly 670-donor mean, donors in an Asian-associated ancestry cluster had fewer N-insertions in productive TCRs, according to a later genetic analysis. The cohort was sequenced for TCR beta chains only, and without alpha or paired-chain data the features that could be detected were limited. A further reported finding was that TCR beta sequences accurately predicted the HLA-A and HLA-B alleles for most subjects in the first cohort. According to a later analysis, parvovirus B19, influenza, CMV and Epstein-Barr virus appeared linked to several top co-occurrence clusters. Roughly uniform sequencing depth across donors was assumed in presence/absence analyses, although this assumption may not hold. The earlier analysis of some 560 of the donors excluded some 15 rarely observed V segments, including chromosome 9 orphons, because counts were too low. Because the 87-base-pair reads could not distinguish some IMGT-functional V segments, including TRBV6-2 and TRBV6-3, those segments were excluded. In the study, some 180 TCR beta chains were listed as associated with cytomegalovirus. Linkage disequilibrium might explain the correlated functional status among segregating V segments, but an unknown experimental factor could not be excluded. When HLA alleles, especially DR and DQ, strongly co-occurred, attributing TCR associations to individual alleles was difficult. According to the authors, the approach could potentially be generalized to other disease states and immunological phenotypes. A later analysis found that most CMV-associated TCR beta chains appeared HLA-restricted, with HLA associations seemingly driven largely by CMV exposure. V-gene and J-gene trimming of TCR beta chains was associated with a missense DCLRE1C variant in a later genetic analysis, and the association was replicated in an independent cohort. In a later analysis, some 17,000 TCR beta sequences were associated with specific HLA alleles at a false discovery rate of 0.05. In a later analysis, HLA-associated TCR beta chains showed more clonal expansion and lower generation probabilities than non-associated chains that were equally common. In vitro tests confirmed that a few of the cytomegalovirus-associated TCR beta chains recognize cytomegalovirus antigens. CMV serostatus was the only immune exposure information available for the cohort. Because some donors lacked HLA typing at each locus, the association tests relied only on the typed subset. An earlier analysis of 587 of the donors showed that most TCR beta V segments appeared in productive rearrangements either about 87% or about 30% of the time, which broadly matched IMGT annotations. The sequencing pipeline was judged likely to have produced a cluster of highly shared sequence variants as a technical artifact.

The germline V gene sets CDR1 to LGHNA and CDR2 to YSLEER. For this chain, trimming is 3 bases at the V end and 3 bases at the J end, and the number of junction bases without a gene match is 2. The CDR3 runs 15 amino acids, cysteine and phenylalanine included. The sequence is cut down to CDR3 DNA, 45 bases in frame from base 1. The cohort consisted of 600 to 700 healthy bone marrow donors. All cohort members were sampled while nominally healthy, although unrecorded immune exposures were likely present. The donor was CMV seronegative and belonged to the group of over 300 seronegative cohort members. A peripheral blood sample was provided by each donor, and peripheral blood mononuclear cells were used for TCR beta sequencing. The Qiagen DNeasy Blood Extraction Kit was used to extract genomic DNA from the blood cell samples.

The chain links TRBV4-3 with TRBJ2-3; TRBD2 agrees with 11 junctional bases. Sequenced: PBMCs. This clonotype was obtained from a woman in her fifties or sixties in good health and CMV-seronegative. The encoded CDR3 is CASSQGLAETDTQYF. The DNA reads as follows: TGCGCCAGCAGCCAGGGACTAGCGGAGACAGATACGCAGTATTTT.